Sequencing of this T cell receptor (beta chain) was carried out in a study of blood T cell repertoires in COVID-19. Overall study context: Researchers got acute and convalescent COVID-19 samples from the United States, Italy and Spain. From T cells, B-cell-depleted T cells, or PBMCs came the material, which was cDNA or gDNA.

The CDR3 is 16 residues long. V dropped 0 bases and J dropped 4; count of bases not matched to a gene: 4. Germline-derived CDR1 and CDR2 are SGDLS and YYNGEE. The table lists this clone with a count of one. In the authors' methods: Amplified reference gene primers provided the basis for estimating nucleated cell counts. The assay was immunoSEQ multiplex PCR, and TCRdb's table has in-frame clones only and misses some. Clone size and the V and J calls come from that table; the DNA yielded D and trimming. The sample carries 130,000 or so clones, about 91% recorded once. This TCR was sampled from a woman in her sixties or seventies with acute or convalescent COVID-19. Sequencing was performed on peripheral blood. The chain has TRBV9 and TRBJ1-6, with 7 nucleotides matching TRBD1. DNA for the CDR3: TGTGCCAGCAGCGTAGGTCCGACAGGGTATAATTCACCCCTCCACTTT. Protein: CASSVGPTGYNSPLHF.